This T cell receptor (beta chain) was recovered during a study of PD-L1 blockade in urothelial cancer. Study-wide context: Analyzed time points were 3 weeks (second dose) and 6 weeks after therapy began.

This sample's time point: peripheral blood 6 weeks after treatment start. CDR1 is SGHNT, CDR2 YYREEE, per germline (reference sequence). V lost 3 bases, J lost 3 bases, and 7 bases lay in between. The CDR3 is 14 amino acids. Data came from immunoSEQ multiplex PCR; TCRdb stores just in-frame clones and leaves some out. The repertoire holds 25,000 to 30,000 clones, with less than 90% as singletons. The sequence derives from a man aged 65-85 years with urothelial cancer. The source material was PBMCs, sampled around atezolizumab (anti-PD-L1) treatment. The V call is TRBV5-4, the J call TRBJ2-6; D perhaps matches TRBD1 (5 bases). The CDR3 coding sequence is TGTGCCAGCAGCTCCCAGGGTGGGGCCAACGTCCTGACTTTC. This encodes CASSSQGGANVLTF.